The clone carrying this T cell receptor beta chain was detected a few times. With 5 bases clipped from V and 4 bases from J, the junction kept 6 bases outside the gene matches. The germline CDR1 and CDR2 sequences are MNHEY and SVGAGI. This CDR3 region has 15 residues. The total RNA was obtained from whole blood that was not fractionated. TCRdb passed the 5' RACE reads through MiXCR, listing each CDR3 protein once. The sample consists of about 120,000 distinct CDR3 sequences, roughly 18% of them appearing once. The data belong to a study of human T cells and chemical hapten exposure. The chain has TRBV6-5 and TRBJ2-5; 11 nucleotides agree with TRBD1. The origin of this receptor is a human donor in good health. The DNA of the CDR3 is TGTGCCAGCAGTCTGGACAGGGGGCCGAGAGAGACCCAGTACTTC. It is translated as CASSLDRGPRETQYF.